The clone carrying this T cell receptor beta chain was picked up a small number of times. Germline-derived CDR1 and CDR2 are SGHNT and YYREEE (reference sequence). The CDR3 is 14 residues long. V lost 2 bases, J lost 2 bases, and 11 bases lay in between. All of the isolated RNA was reverse transcribed, so expressed TCRB transcripts were sequenced. Each sample of naive, central memory or regulatory T cells had, on average, roughly 3.4 million reads. Sequenced by immunoSEQ multiplex PCR; TCRdb stores in-frame clones only, minus some. The sample has fewer than 650,000 clones, around 15% seen once; the top ten hold about 0.086%. This sample is part of a study of beta chain features in type 1 diabetes.

Sequences were obtained from naive CD4+ T cells from blood. J is TRBJ2-7 and V is TRBV5-4, with D perhaps matching TRBD1 (5 bases). The sequence was collected from a man younger than 35 in good health. CDR3 in amino acids: CASSFAGITYEQYF. CDR3 sequence (DNA): TGTGCCAGCAGCTTTGCAGGGATTACCTACGAGCAGTACTTC. Using reference TRBV5-4 and TRBJ2-7 for the parts outside the CDR3, the full variable domain is ETGVTQSPTHLIKTRGQQVTLRCSSQSGHNTVSWYQQALGQGPQFIFQYYREEENGRGNFPPRFSGLQFPNYSSELNVNALELDDSALYLCASSFAGITYEQYFGPGTRLTVT.